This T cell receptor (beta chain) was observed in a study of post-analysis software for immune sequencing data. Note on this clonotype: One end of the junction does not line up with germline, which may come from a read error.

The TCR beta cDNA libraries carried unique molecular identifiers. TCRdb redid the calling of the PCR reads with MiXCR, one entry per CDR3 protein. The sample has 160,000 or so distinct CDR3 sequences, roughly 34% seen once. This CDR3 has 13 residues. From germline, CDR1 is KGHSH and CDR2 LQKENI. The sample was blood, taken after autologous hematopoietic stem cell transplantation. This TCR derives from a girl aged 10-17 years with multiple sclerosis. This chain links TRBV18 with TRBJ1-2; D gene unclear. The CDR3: CACSPRDYEGYTF. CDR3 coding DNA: TGTGCCTGCTCACCACGAGACTACGAGGGCTACACCTTC.